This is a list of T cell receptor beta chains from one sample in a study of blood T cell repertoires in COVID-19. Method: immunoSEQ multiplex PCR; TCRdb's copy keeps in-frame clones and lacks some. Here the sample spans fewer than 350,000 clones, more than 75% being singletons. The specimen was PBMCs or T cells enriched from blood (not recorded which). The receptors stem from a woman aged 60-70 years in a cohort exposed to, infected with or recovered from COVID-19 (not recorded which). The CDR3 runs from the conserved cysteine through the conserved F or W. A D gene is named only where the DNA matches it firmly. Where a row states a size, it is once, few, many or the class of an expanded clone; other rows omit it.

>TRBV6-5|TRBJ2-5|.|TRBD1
TGTGCCAGCAGTTACGGGGACAGGGGAGGGGAGACCCAGTACTTC
CASSYGDRGGETQYF
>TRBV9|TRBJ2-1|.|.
TGTGCCAGCAGCGGAACTATCTACAATGAGCAGTTCTTC
CASSGTIYNEQFF
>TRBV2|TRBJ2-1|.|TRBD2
TGTGCCAGCAGTGAAAACAGCGGGAGGGTAAATGAGCAGTTCTTC
CASSENSGRVNEQFF
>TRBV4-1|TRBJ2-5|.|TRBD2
TGCGCCAGCAGCCGTTCCCAAGCGGGAGACCCGGAGACCCAGTACTTC
CASSRSQAGDPETQYF
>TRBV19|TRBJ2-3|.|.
TGTGCCAGTAGAAACGGGGGCACAGATACGCAGTATTTT
CASRNGGTDTQYF
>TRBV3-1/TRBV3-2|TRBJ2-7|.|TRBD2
TGTGCCAGCAGCCCTAGGACTAGCGGGGCCACCTACGAGCAGTACTTC
CASSPRTSGATYEQYF
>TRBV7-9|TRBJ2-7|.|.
TGTGCCAGCAGCTTAGGAGCACTCATCGGGGAGCAGTACTTC
CASSLGALIGEQYF
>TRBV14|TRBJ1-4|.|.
TGTGCCAGCAGCCAGTCTTTACTTAATGAAAAACTGTTTTTT
CASSQSLLNEKLFF
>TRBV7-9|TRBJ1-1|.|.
TGTGCCAGCAGTCACAAAGGGGGGGATGTCACTGAAGCTTTCTTT
CASSHKGGDVTEAFF
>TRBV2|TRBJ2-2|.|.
TGTGCCAGCAGTGTATTACTCGGCGGGATCACCGGGGAGCTGTTTTTT
CASSVLLGGITGELFF
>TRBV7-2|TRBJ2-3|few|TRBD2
TGTGCCAGCAGCTTAGTGGGTAGCGGGAGGGCAGATACGCAGTATTTT
CASSLVGSGRADTQYF
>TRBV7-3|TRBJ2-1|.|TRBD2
TGTGCCAGCAGCCCCCACGGGGGACTAGCGGGAGGGTATGAGCAGTTCTTC
CASSPHGGLAGGYEQFF
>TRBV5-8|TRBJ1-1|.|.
TGTGCCAGCAGCTTGGCCGGGGGTTACACTGAAGCTTTCTTT
CASSLAGGYTEAFF
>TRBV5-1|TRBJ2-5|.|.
TGCGCCAGCAGCTTGGTGGTCCCAGGAGAGACCCAGTACTTC
CASSLVVPGETQYF
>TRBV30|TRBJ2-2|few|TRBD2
TGTGCCTGGAGCGCCGGGAGCGGGAGTATCGGGGAGCTGTTTTTT
CAWSAGSGSIGELFF
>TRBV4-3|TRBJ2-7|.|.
TGCGCCAGCAGCCAAGATCTTTACGGGAGTCTCTACGAGCAGTACTTC
CASSQDLYGSLYEQYF
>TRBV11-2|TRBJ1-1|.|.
TGTGCCAGCAGCCACCAGGCAGTGGTGCGGGGAGCTTTCTTT
CASSHQAVVRGAFF
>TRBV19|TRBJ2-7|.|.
TGTGCCAGTAGTATAATAAGGGAGCAGACCTACGAGCAGTACTTC
CASSIIREQTYEQYF
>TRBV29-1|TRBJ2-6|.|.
TGCAGCCTGGACCAGGGATCTGGGGCCAACGTCCTGACTTTC
CSLDQGSGANVLTF
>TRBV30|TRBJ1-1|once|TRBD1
TGTGCCTGGTCTGACCGGACAGGGCGGACCACTGAAGCTTTCTTT
CAWSDRTGRTTEAFF
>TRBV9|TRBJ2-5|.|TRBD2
TGTGCCAGCAGCGTAGTCCCCTTGGGACTAGCGGGAGGGACCCAGTACTTC
CASSVVPLGLAGGTQYF
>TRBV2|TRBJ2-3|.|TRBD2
TGTGCCAGCAGCTTTCTATCTAGCGGGAGTGGTTCAGATACGCAGTATTTT
CASSFLSSGSGSDTQYF
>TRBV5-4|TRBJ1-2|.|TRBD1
TGTGCCAGCAGCCCTAATACAGGGGGCTCCTATGGCTACACCTTC
CASSPNTGGSYGYTF